The rows below give T cell receptor beta chains drawn from one sample of a study of human versus mouse CDR3 diversity and MHC coevolution. Here immunoSEQ multiplex PCR was the method, and the copy in TCRdb shows in-frame clones only, minus some. This table holds 60,000 to 95,000 clones, 85% to 95% found once. The sample comprised naive CD4+ T cells from blood. These receptors were obtained from a person between 25 and 75 years old in good health. CDR3s leave out the opening cysteine and the closing phenylalanine or tryptophan. Fields, in order: clone size, J gene, V gene, CDR3 protein. Expanded clones get a size class; other rows say once, few or many, or leave the size out.

clone_size: .; j_call: TRBJ1-4; v_call: TRBV19; cdr3_aa: ASSIGQGGEKLF
clone_size: .; j_call: TRBJ2-3; v_call: TRBV11-2; cdr3_aa: ASSPSVDTQY
clone_size: once; j_call: TRBJ1-1; v_call: TRBV30; cdr3_aa: AWRQGKIDLNTEAF
clone_size: .; j_call: TRBJ2-7; v_call: TRBV5-4; cdr3_aa: ASSVDSREIYEQY
clone_size: .; j_call: TRBJ2-2; v_call: TRBV6-5; cdr3_aa: ASNLQGSPPGELF
clone_size: .; j_call: TRBJ2-1; v_call: TRBV18; cdr3_aa: ASSPDAGAYNEQF
clone_size: .; j_call: TRBJ1-6; v_call: TRBV5-5; cdr3_aa: ASSLVAAASDSPLH
clone_size: .; j_call: TRBJ2-3; v_call: TRBV19; cdr3_aa: ASSISSGRSTDTQY
clone_size: .; j_call: TRBJ2-5; v_call: TRBV9; cdr3_aa: ASSPPVGYSGTETQY
clone_size: .; j_call: TRBJ1-4; v_call: TRBV5-1; cdr3_aa: ASSLGQGYEKLF
clone_size: .; j_call: TRBJ1-5; v_call: TRBV12-2; cdr3_aa: ASRSGGSNQPQH
clone_size: .; j_call: TRBJ2-3; v_call: TRBV30; cdr3_aa: AWNLLAGRTDTQY
clone_size: .; j_call: TRBJ2-2; v_call: TRBV7-9; cdr3_aa: ASRGDYNPTGELF
clone_size: .; j_call: TRBJ2-2; v_call: TRBV19; cdr3_aa: ASSRDRGPGELF
clone_size: .; j_call: TRBJ2-7; v_call: TRBV4-2; cdr3_aa: ASSQGQGGLYEQY
clone_size: once; j_call: TRBJ2-5; v_call: TRBV6-1; cdr3_aa: ASGADTQETQY
clone_size: .; j_call: TRBJ2-7; v_call: TRBV27; cdr3_aa: ASSRSSGRPYEQY
clone_size: .; j_call: TRBJ1-4; v_call: TRBV6-6; cdr3_aa: ASSYAFGEGRLI
clone_size: .; j_call: TRBJ1-6; v_call: TRBV7-9; cdr3_aa: ASSHASGGQGNFSPLH
clone_size: .; j_call: TRBJ1-4; v_call: TRBV5-4; cdr3_aa: ASSLAGRGRGKEKLF
clone_size: few; j_call: TRBJ1-1; v_call: TRBV29-1; cdr3_aa: SVSTGAGTEAF
clone_size: .; j_call: TRBJ2-1; v_call: TRBV5-1; cdr3_aa: ASSLGDAGTPYNEQF
clone_size: .; j_call: TRBJ2-7; v_call: TRBV28; cdr3_aa: ASSSTSGMYEQY
clone_size: .; j_call: TRBJ1-2; v_call: TRBV6-1; cdr3_aa: ASNEGTVEYGYT
clone_size: .; j_call: TRBJ1-2; v_call: TRBV6-6; cdr3_aa: ASKGQGTNYGYT
clone_size: .; j_call: TRBJ1-1; v_call: TRBV28; cdr3_aa: ASRNPTEAF
clone_size: .; j_call: TRBJ1-5; v_call: TRBV30; cdr3_aa: AWSAQVSNQPQH
clone_size: .; j_call: TRBJ2-2; v_call: TRBV11-2; cdr3_aa: ASSSGTSGNTGELF
clone_size: .; j_call: TRBJ2-2; v_call: TRBV30; cdr3_aa: AWPRLAGARGELF
clone_size: .; j_call: TRBJ2-7; v_call: TRBV6-1; cdr3_aa: ASSKRQGSNEQY
clone_size: once; j_call: TRBJ1-2; v_call: TRBV4-1; cdr3_aa: ASSPLEGNYGYT
clone_size: .; j_call: TRBJ2-2; v_call: TRBV7-6; cdr3_aa: ASSSPGATGELF
clone_size: .; j_call: TRBJ1-1; v_call: TRBV2; cdr3_aa: ASRPTGFDTEAF
clone_size: .; j_call: TRBJ2-1; v_call: TRBV10-3; cdr3_aa: AISDGTNNEQF
clone_size: .; j_call: TRBJ2-5; v_call: TRBV5-8; cdr3_aa: ASSLGLAATSGEQY
clone_size: .; j_call: TRBJ1-5; v_call: TRBV30; cdr3_aa: AWSVAGAASKWAQH
clone_size: .; j_call: TRBJ1-3; v_call: TRBV10-2; cdr3_aa: ASFRGGSSGNTIY
clone_size: .; j_call: TRBJ1-3; v_call: TRBV28; cdr3_aa: ASRPTGEPNTIY
clone_size: once; j_call: TRBJ2-7; v_call: TRBV30; cdr3_aa: AWSPGGLAGGKY
clone_size: .; j_call: TRBJ1-2; v_call: TRBV5-4; cdr3_aa: ASSLAGGTSSDGYT
clone_size: .; j_call: TRBJ2-7; v_call: TRBV15; cdr3_aa: ATSRGGGEQY
clone_size: .; j_call: TRBJ1-4; v_call: TRBV5-1; cdr3_aa: ASGTTGGDEKLF
clone_size: .; j_call: TRBJ1-1; v_call: TRBV7-9; cdr3_aa: ASIAGAGGEAF
clone_size: .; j_call: TRBJ2-2; v_call: TRBV9; cdr3_aa: ASSPLGQSSTGELF
clone_size: .; j_call: TRBJ2-5; v_call: TRBV4-2; cdr3_aa: ASRATSGEGTQY
clone_size: .; j_call: TRBJ2-3; v_call: TRBV5-4; cdr3_aa: ASSLSPSASQY
clone_size: .; j_call: TRBJ2-5; v_call: TRBV10-2; cdr3_aa: ASSEAAGVGTQY
clone_size: .; j_call: TRBJ1-2; v_call: TRBV9; cdr3_aa: ASSVETGGNYGYT
clone_size: .; j_call: TRBJ1-1; v_call: TRBV20-1; cdr3_aa: SARPSTEAF
clone_size: .; j_call: TRBJ2-5; v_call: TRBV4-1; cdr3_aa: ASSQARLETQY
clone_size: .; j_call: TRBJ2-5; v_call: TRBV18; cdr3_aa: ASFRGSETQY
clone_size: once; j_call: TRBJ1-1; v_call: TRBV28; cdr3_aa: ASSPPTGLNTEAF
clone_size: .; j_call: TRBJ2-5; v_call: TRBV7-9; cdr3_aa: ASSPGAGLETQY
clone_size: .; j_call: TRBJ2-7; v_call: TRBV9; cdr3_aa: ASSVGGTTEQY